The 19 T cell receptor beta chains given below trace back to one sample, sequenced in a study of T cell repertoires in cytomegalovirus infection. One entry per CDR3 protein, called by TCRdb with MiXCR from the reads. The sample carries some 99,000 distinct CDR3 sequences, less than 30% recorded once. For these receptors, no antigen is known. Sequenced here: CD8+ T cells from cultured PBMCs, sampled from culture after CMV antigen stimulation. The receptors stem from a human donor in good health (CMV status not recorded). Some clones in this sample may be carry-over from other donors' samples.

The rearrangement joins TRBV11-2 to TRBJ2-1; D not certain. Between the trimmed V and J ends, which lost 5 bases and 10 bases, there was a span of 18 bases. Germline V lookup: CDR1 SGHAT, CDR2 FQNNGV. This CDR3 has 14 amino acids. CDR3 region: CASSPNPNEREQFF. CDR3 nucleotide sequence: TGTGCCAGCAGCCCGAACCCAAACGAGAGAGAGCAGTTCTTC.

This clonotype was observed at least ten times. The rearrangement joins TRBV7-8 to TRBJ2-7; unclear D gene. Germline V gene sequence: CDR1 SGHVS, CDR2 FQNEAQ. V lost 5 bases and J 1 base, leaving 3 bases between the germline ends. This CDR3 spans 11 amino acids. CDR3 protein: CASSESYEQYF. The CDR3 DNA is TGTGCCAGCAGCGAATCCTACGAGCAGTACTTC.

The genes are TRBV7-6 and TRBJ1-5; D gene uncertain. The CDR3 contains 13 residues. V was trimmed by 8 bases and J by 11 bases, leaving 19 bases between them. Germline-derived CDR1 and CDR2 are SGHVS and FNYEAQ. For the CDR3, the DNA is TGTGCCAGCGGGAGGGTCCAGGAAGCAGCCCAGCATTTT. Protein: CASGRVQEAAQHF.

The chain employs TRBV19 and TRBJ1-2; the D is unclear. Germline V gene lookup returns CDR1 LNHDA and CDR2 SQIVND (reference sequence). This CDR3 has 15 residues. The ends were cut back, 9 bases at V and 0 bases at J, with 17 bases in the middle. The CDR3 region has the DNA TGTGCCAGCCGAGACTTCCAGGTAGCTAACTATGGCTACACCTTC. Translated, it gives CASRDFQVANYGYTF.

The genes are TRBV19 and TRBJ2-1; D may match TRBD1 or TRBD2 (5 bases each). V lost 3 bases and J lost 10, with 7 bases in between. Germline assignment: CDR1 LNHDA and CDR2 SQIVND (reference sequence). This CDR3 has 11 amino acids. The CDR3 loop reads CASSIEGEQFF. The CDR3 DNA reads TGTGCCAGTAGTATTGAGGGGGAGCAGTTCTTC.

The chain links TRBV7-9 to TRBJ1-1; TRBD1 matches 10 bases. V dropped 6 bases and J dropped 6; count of bases not matched to a gene: 7. The germline gives CDR1 SEHNR, CDR2 FQNEAQ (reference sequence). The CDR3 runs 14 residues. CDR3 residues: CASRTGTGESEAFF. The CDR3 DNA follows: TGTGCCAGCAGAACCGGGACAGGGGAATCTGAAGCTTTCTTT.

The chain has TRBV29-1 and TRBJ1-2; no reliable D call. CDR3 length equals 14 residues. V was pared by 0 bases and J by 3 bases, with 11 bases between. Germline values: CDR1 SQVTM, CDR2 ANQGSEA. The CDR3 DNA is TGCAGCGTTGAAGATTTGAAGGGATACTATGGCTACACCTTC. Amino acid sequence: CSVEDLKGYYGYTF.

With regard to this clonotype: A much larger clone differs by one base, so this may be a read error. The rearrangement uses TRBV7-9 and TRBJ2-7; 7 positions agree with TRBD1. The CDR3 length is 13 residues. Germline V gives CDR1 SEHNR, CDR2 FQNEAQ (reference sequence). Losses at the gene ends were 5 bases for V and 3 bases for J; bases not matched to a gene: 4. The CDR3 bases are TGTGCCAGCAGCGCCAGGGGGTTCTACGAGCAGTACTTC. Translation: CASSARGFYEQYF.

As concerns this clonotype: Possible read error: a much larger clone is one base away. This chain uses TRBV12-3 or TRBV12-4 with TRBJ1-2; D is perhaps TRBD1 (5 bases). The length of the CDR3 is 15 residues. The CDR3 reads CTSSLAVGGYDGYTF. The CDR3 coding sequence is TGTACCAGCAGTTTAGCGGTCGGGGGGTATGATGGCTACACCTTC.

This clonotype was found many times. The V call is TRBV6-1, the J call TRBJ1-1; D is perhaps TRBD1 (5 bases). The CDR3 extends over 16 amino acids. CDR1 is MNHNS, CDR2 SASEGT, per germline. The ends were cut back, 7 bases at V and 3 bases at J, with 21 bases in the middle. CDR3 amino acids: CASTWGGDGGDTEAFF. The CDR3 bases are TGTGCCAGCACCTGGGGGGGGGACGGAGGGGACACTGAAGCTTTCTTT.

This clonotype has ten or more counts. The chain has TRBV7-2 and TRBJ1-1, with a possible D match to TRBD1 (6 bases). The CDR3 is 15 amino acids. Trimming cost V 1 base and J 7 bases, with 16 bases left between them. Germline CDR1 and CDR2: SGHTA and FQGNSA. CDR3 residues: CASSLVTQGTLEAFF. For the CDR3, the DNA is TGTGCCAGCAGCTTAGTGACACAGGGCACCCTTGAAGCTTTCTTT.

This clonotype showed up many times. The chain is built from TRBV12-3 or TRBV12-4 and TRBJ1-1, with D possibly matching TRBD1 (5 bases). Trimming stripped 8 bases from V and 1 base from J, with 8 bases between. The CDR3 sequence is 12 residues long. CDR3 sequence (DNA): TGTGCCAGCGACAGAGGGAACACTGAAGCTTTCTTT. This encodes CASDRGNTEAFF.

This clonotype was observed at least ten times. The chain uses TRBV7-6 and TRBJ1-2, with D perhaps matching TRBD1 (6 bases). Looked up from germline, CDR1 is SGHVS and CDR2 is FNYEAQ. This CDR3 is 17 amino acids long. V lost 5 bases, J lost 8 bases, and 27 bases lay in between. This CDR3 is CASSTHLQGSPPGGYTF. The CDR3 DNA sequence: TGTGCCAGCAGCACTCACCTCCAGGGGTCTCCACCTGGGGGCTACACCTTC. Full variable domain (outside the CDR3, taken from reference TRBV7-6 and TRBJ1-2): GAGVSQSPRYKVTKRGQDVALRCDPISGHVSLYWYRQALGQGPEFLTYFNYEAQQDKSGLPNDRFSAERPEGSISTLTIQRTEQRDSAMYRCASSTHLQGSPPGGYTFGSGTRLTVV.

The rearrangement uses TRBV7-9 and TRBJ2-5, with no clear D. The CDR3 totals 14 residues. Germline CDR1 is SEHNR and CDR2 is FQNEAQ (reference sequence). Trimming shortened V by 2 bases and J by 2 bases, and 9 bases separated the two germline ends. In nucleotides, the CDR3 is TGTGCCAGCAGCTTACTAGAACAACAAGAGACCCAGTACTTC. It translates to CASSLLEQQETQYF. The variable domain in full, with the rest retrieved from reference TRBV7-9 and TRBJ2-5, is DTGVSQNPRHKITKRGQNVTFRCDPISEHNRLYWYRQTLGQGPEFLTYFQNEAQLEKSRLLSDRFSAERPKGSFSTLEIQRTEQGDSAMYLCASSLLEQQETQYFGPGTRLLVL.

This clonotype was observed a single time. The CDR3 spells CASSIAGLSNQPQHF. CDR3 bases: TGTGCCAGTAGTATAGCAGGGTTAAGCAATCAGCCCCAGCATTTT. The chain employs TRBV19 and TRBJ1-5; possible D gene TRBD1, 5 bases. V was shortened by 1 base and J by 1 base, with 8 bases between the two germline ends. Looked up from germline, CDR1 is LNHDA and CDR2 is SQIVND (reference sequence). CDR3 length: 15 residues. Full variable domain (outside the CDR3, taken from reference TRBV19 and TRBJ1-5): DGGITQSPKYLFRKEGQNVTLSCEQNLNHDAMYWYRQDPGQGLRLIYYSQIVNDFQKGDIAEGYSVSREKKESFPLTVTSAQKNPTAFYLCASSIAGLSNQPQHFGDGTRLSIL.

This clonotype showed up just a few times. One end of the junction varies from germline; a read error may be responsible. The rearrangement uses TRBV7-8 and TRBJ1-1; TRBD1 matches at 9 bases. The CDR3 length is 14 residues. Germline V gene data show CDR1 as SGHVS and CDR2 as FQNEAQ. The CDR3 DNA reads as TGTGCCAACAGCCCGTGGACAGGGGACACTGAAGCTTTCTTT. Translated: CANSPWTGDTEAFF.

The CDR3 DNA reads as TGTGCCAGCAGGGCGGTCGGGAGCCCTCTAGGGAACATTCAGTACTTC. It yields the protein CASRAVGSPLGNIQYF. V gene TRBV2 combines with J gene TRBJ2-4; perhaps TRBD2 as D (6 bases). In germline, CDR1 is SNHLY, CDR2 FYNNEI. The V end was cut by 6 bases, the J end by 7 bases, with 22 bases between. The CDR3 sequence is 16 residues long.

The sample holds many counts of this clonotype. The chain combines TRBV7-8 with TRBJ1-3; TRBD1 is a possible D gene (6 bases). Between the trimmed V and J ends, which lost 4 bases and 2 bases, there was a span of 12 bases. The germline gives CDR1 SGHVS, CDR2 FQNEAQ. This CDR3 spans 15 amino acids. Here the CDR3 DNA reads TGTGCCAGCAGCTCCGAGGGGGGGGCTGGAAACACCATATATTTT. This codes for CASSSEGGAGNTIYF. The whole variable domain, filled in from reference TRBV7-8 and TRBJ1-3, reads GAGVSQSPRYKVAKRGQDVALRCDPISGHVSLFWYQQALGQGPEFLTYFQNEAQLDKSGLPSDRFFAERPEGSVSTLKIQRTQQEDSAVYLCASSSEGGAGNTIYFGEGSWLTVV.

This chain uses TRBV7-6 with TRBJ1-6; 7 bases match TRBD1. V gave up 5 bases and J gave up 8 bases; unmatched junction bases: 21. CDR1 SGHVS and CDR2 FNYEAQ come from the germline V gene. The CDR3 covers 19 residues. This CDR3 reads CASSPLWGNRGLSDSPLHF. In DNA, the CDR3 is TGTGCCAGCAGCCCCCTATGGGGGAACAGGGGTCTGAGTGATTCACCCCTCCACTTT.